What follows are 23 T cell receptor beta chains derived from one specimen sequenced in a study of blood T cell repertoires in COVID-19. Assay used: immunoSEQ multiplex PCR; TCRdb lists only in-frame clones, some missing. The table has 400,000 or so clones, around 89% seen once. Sequenced sample: peripheral blood. These receptors originate from a woman aged 40 to 49 with COVID-19, enrolled during active disease.

The rearrangement links TRBV28 to TRBJ1-6, with no clear D. Germline values: CDR1 MDHEN, CDR2 SYDVKM. CDR3 length equals 14 residues. Trimming shortened V by 4 bases and J by 0 bases, and 4 bases separated the two germline ends. The CDR3 protein is CASSSNSYNSPLHF. CDR3 sequence (DNA): TGTGCCAGCAGTTCTAACTCCTATAATTCACCCCTCCACTTT.

This chain connects TRBV27 to TRBJ2-3; no clear D gene. The V and J ends lost 6 bases and 0 bases respectively, with 10 bases between them. The CDR3 loop spans 14 amino acids. Germline CDR1 and CDR2: MNHEY and SMNVEV (reference sequence). The chain's CDR3 is CASRSYTSTDTQYF. The CDR3 DNA sequence: TGTGCCAGCAGGAGTTATACTAGCACAGATACGCAGTATTTT.

The gene calls are TRBV11-3 and TRBJ2-1, with 7 bases identical to TRBD2. With 10 bases clipped from V and 8 bases from J, the junction kept 17 bases outside the gene matches. Germline lookup yields CDR1 SGHNT and CDR2 YENEEA. CDR3 length: 15 residues. CDR3 nucleotides: TGTGCCATCCCCCTCCGAATACTAGCGTCCCATGAGCAGTTCTTC. This codes for CAIPLRILASHEQFF.

The chain has TRBV7-2 and TRBJ1-4, with 7 bases aligning to TRBD1. The CDR3 is 15 residues long. V dropped 5 bases and J dropped 5; count of bases not matched to a gene: 8. CDR1 is SGHTA, CDR2 FQGNSA, per germline. The CDR3 coding sequence is TGTGCCAGCAGCATCGGACAGGTCGAGAATGAAAAACTGTTTTTT. Translating gives CASSIGQVENEKLFF.

V and J are TRBV6-2 or TRBV6-3 and TRBJ1-5; 9 bases map to TRBD1. Germline V gene lookup returns CDR1 MNHEY and CDR2 SVGEGT. The CDR3 is 16 residues long. The V gene end was trimmed by 5 bases and the J gene end by 6 bases; junction bases not matched to a gene: 11. The CDR3 DNA sequence: TGTGCCAGCAGTCAAAAGGACAGGGGAGGGGGTCAGCCCCAGCATTTT. It yields the protein CASSQKDRGGGQPQHF.

The chain recombines TRBV6-2 or TRBV6-3 with TRBJ1-2; 9 bases agree with TRBD1. Germline values: CDR1 MNHEY, CDR2 SVGEGT. Trimming removed 6 bases from V and 4 bases from J; junction bases left unmatched: 9. This CDR3 has 15 amino acids. The DNA for the CDR3 is TGTGCCAGCAGCCCAGGACAGGGGAGGGTCTATGGCTACACCTTC. It encodes CASSPGQGRVYGYTF.

The rearrangement joins TRBV30 to TRBJ2-5, with 8 nucleotides matching TRBD1. There are 16 residues in the CDR3. With V trimmed by 0 bases and J by 5 bases, 11 bases remained unmatched. The germline V gene has CDR1 GTSNPN and CDR2 SVGIG (reference sequence). CDR3 sequence reads: CAWSVGRGLQGETQYF. The CDR3 DNA sequence: TGTGCCTGGAGTGTAGGCAGGGGGCTTCAGGGGGAGACCCAGTACTTC.

This rearrangement joins TRBV7-2 to TRBJ2-5; 8 bases are shared with TRBD2. This CDR3 comprises 16 residues. Germline V gives CDR1 SGHTA, CDR2 FQGNSA. J lost 5 bases, V lost 2 bases, and 10 bases had no gene match. CDR3 nucleotides: TGTGCCAGCAGCTTAACAGCGGGAGCAGGTTTTGAGACCCAGTACTTC. Translated, it gives CASSLTAGAGFETQYF.

Notes on this clone: The sample carries other DNA sequences with the same CDR3. V usage is TRBV5-1 and J usage is TRBJ1-5, with 7 nucleotides matching TRBD1. V shed 5 bases, J shed 2 bases, and the junction held 4 bases outside the gene matches. CDR3 length: 14 amino acids. Germline assignment: CDR1 SGHRS and CDR2 YFSETQ. The CDR3 is CASSPGTGNQPQHF. The CDR3 DNA reads as TGCGCCAGCAGTCCCGGGACAGGCAATCAGCCCCAGCATTTT.

This clone was counted only a few times. The chain has TRBV28 and TRBJ1-6, with D unclear. CDR1 MDHEN and CDR2 SYDVKM come from the germline V gene. Trimming took 1 base from V and 10 from J, leaving 14 bases between them. This CDR3 is 15 amino acids long. CDR3 region: CASSLYGGNRSPLHF. Written as DNA, the CDR3 is TGTGCCAGCAGTTTATATGGCGGAAATAGGTCACCCCTCCACTTT.

The chain uses TRBV19 and TRBJ2-2; weak D call: TRBD2 (6 bases). Germline V lookup: CDR1 LNHDA, CDR2 SQIVND (reference sequence). V lost 4 bases, J lost 3 bases, and 9 bases lay in between. The CDR3 totals 14 residues. CDR3 sequence: CASSTGTHTGELFF. The CDR3 DNA follows: TGTGCCAGTAGTACCGGGACTCACACCGGGGAGCTGTTTTTT.

The rearrangement uses TRBV14 and TRBJ2-1; TRBD1 is a possible D gene (6 bases). CDR3 length: 16 amino acids. V gave up 1 base and J gave up 4 bases, with 14 bases separating them. Germline V gene lookup returns CDR1 SGHDN and CDR2 FVKESK. Here the CDR3 reads CASSQARQGTYNEQFF. In DNA, the CDR3 is TGTGCCAGCAGCCAAGCCAGGCAGGGGACATACAATGAGCAGTTCTTC.

CDR3 nucleotide sequence: TGTGCCAGCAGTTTATCAAGTCTCGGTGTGAGTGGCTACACCTTC. This sequence encodes CASSLSSLGVSGYTF. The chain is built from TRBV27 and TRBJ1-2; no definite D call. Germline V lookup: CDR1 MNHEY, CDR2 SMNVEV (reference sequence). The V end lost 0 bases, the J end lost 7 bases, and 15 bases lay between the germline ends. The CDR3 consists of 15 residues.

The chain recombines TRBV6-5 with TRBJ2-7; 13 bases are a match to TRBD2. Germline CDR1 and CDR2: MNHEY and SVGAGI. This CDR3 is 16 amino acids long. Germline trimming cut 0 bases from V and 3 bases from J; bases unmatched to any gene: 2. CDR3 sequence reads: CASSYSGLAGVYEQYF. Written as DNA, the CDR3 is TGTGCCAGCAGTTACTCTGGACTAGCGGGGGTCTACGAGCAGTACTTC.

This rearrangement joins TRBV7-2 to TRBJ2-2; 8 bases match TRBD1. This CDR3 contains 14 residues. CDR1 is SGHTA and CDR2 is FQGNSA in the germline V gene. V lost 5 bases, J lost 4 bases, and 3 bases stayed unmatched. The CDR3 is CASSGTGGTGELFF. The DNA for the CDR3 is TGTGCCAGCAGCGGAACAGGGGGCACCGGGGAGCTGTTTTTT.

This chain connects TRBV2 to TRBJ1-5; D not resolved. V lost 3 bases to trimming and J lost 2 bases, with 8 bases between them. This CDR3 has 14 amino acids. Germline V CDR1 and CDR2: SNHLY, FYNNEI. The CDR3 here is CASSEERGNQPQHF. DNA for the CDR3: TGTGCCAGCAGTGAGGAGAGAGGCAATCAGCCCCAGCATTTT.

The V gene is TRBV30, the J gene TRBJ2-1; no clear D gene. The V end was cut by 0 bases, the J end by 0 bases, with 3 bases between. Germline CDR1 is GTSNPN and CDR2 is SVGIG (reference sequence). The CDR3 is 13 residues long. The CDR3, as DNA: TGTGCCTGGAGTGTTAACTCCTACAATGAGCAGTTCTTC. This codes for CAWSVNSYNEQFF.

The chain employs TRBV27 and TRBJ2-1, with D tentatively TRBD1 (5 bases). CDR1 and CDR2 (germline): MNHEY, SMNVEV (reference sequence). This CDR3 comprises 14 residues. The V end was cut by 3 bases, the J end by 7 bases, with 13 bases between. CDR3 residues: CASSLTDLGNEQFF. CDR3 DNA sequence: TGTGCCAGCAGTTTGACAGATTTGGGGAATGAGCAGTTCTTC.

V is TRBV19 and J is TRBJ2-3; TRBD1 aligns across 8 bases. V was pared by 5 bases and J by 5 bases, with 6 bases of the junction left unmatched. CDR1 is LNHDA and CDR2 is SQIVND in the germline V gene (reference sequence). The CDR3 is 14 residues long. CDR3 protein: CASSARQGRDTQYF. In DNA, the CDR3 is TGTGCCAGTAGTGCCCGACAGGGGAGAGATACGCAGTATTTT. Using reference TRBV19 and TRBJ2-3 for the parts outside the CDR3, the full variable domain is DGGITQSPKYLFRKEGQNVTLSCEQNLNHDAMYWYRQDPGQGLRLIYYSQIVNDFQKGDIAEGYSVSREKKESFPLTVTSAQKNPTAFYLCASSARQGRDTQYFGPGTRLTVL.

The chain uses TRBV4-3 and TRBJ2-1; D gene ambiguous. V lost 4 bases to trimming and J lost 1 base, with 23 bases between them. The germline gives CDR1 LGHNA, CDR2 YSLEER. This CDR3 spans 19 amino acids. The CDR3, as DNA: TGCGCCAGCAGCCGCAACGCCGTCGGCGCAGCGTGGTCCTACAATGAGCAGTTCTTC. Residues: CASSRNAVGAAWSYNEQFF.

This rearrangement joins TRBV14 to TRBJ2-5; a possible D gene is TRBD2 (7 bases). Between the trimmed V and J ends, which lost 1 base and 4 bases, there was a span of 19 bases. Germline assignment: CDR1 SGHDN and CDR2 FVKESK. This CDR3 spans 17 amino acids. CDR3 in DNA: TGTGCCAGCAGCCAAGTTCGACGGGGGGCCGTCGGAGAGACCCAGTACTTC. Protein sequence: CASSQVRRGAVGETQYF. Based on the CDR3 plus reference TRBV14 and TRBJ2-5, the full variable domain is EAGVTQFPSHSVIEKGQTVTLRCDPISGHDNLYWYRRVMGKEIKFLLHFVKESKQDESGMPNNRFLAERTGGTYSTLKVQPAELEDSGVYFCASSQVRRGAVGETQYFGPGTRLLVL.

This clone was detected once. The rearrangement uses TRBV29-1 and TRBJ2-6; weak D call: TRBD1 (6 bases). The CDR3 is 15 residues long. The germline V and J ends were trimmed by 4 bases and 2 bases, with 12 bases remaining between them. The germline CDR1 and CDR2 sequences are SQVTM and ANQGSEA. CDR3 protein: CSVATGITGANVLTF. CDR3 coding DNA: TGCAGCGTTGCCACAGGGATCACTGGGGCCAACGTCCTGACTTTC. Together with reference TRBV29-1 and TRBJ2-6, the CDR3 gives the full variable domain: SAVISQKPSRDICQRGTSLTIQCQVDSQVTMMFWYRQQPGQSLTLIATANQGSEATYESGFVIDKFPISRPNLTFSTLTVSNMSPEDSSIYLCSVATGITGANVLTFGAGSRLTVL.

The chain combines TRBV18 with TRBJ1-1, with D tentatively TRBD1 (5 bases). Trimming stripped 2 bases from V and 4 bases from J, with 14 bases between. The CDR3 extends over 15 amino acids. Germline V gives CDR1 KGHSH, CDR2 LQKENI. CDR3 region: CASSPSQGLGTEAFF. CDR3 DNA: TGTGCCAGCTCACCAAGCCAGGGCCTGGGCACTGAAGCTTTCTTT.